The following is a T cell receptor (beta chain) sequence with its context. This sample was taken from a study of cytomegalovirus exposure and HLA in healthy donors. Generated by immunoSEQ multiplex PCR, the TCRdb table keeps only in-frame clones and is missing some. The data hold about 140,000 clones, with approximately 87% observed a single time. V lost 5 bases and J lost 6; bases outside the gene matches: 9. The CDR3 runs to 16 residues. CDR1 MDHEN and CDR2 SYDVKM come from the germline V gene. The chain combines TRBV28 with TRBJ2-1; 11 nucleotides line up with TRBD2. Source material: PBMCs. The source of this sequence is a man between 18 and 29 years old in good health and CMV-seronegative. CDR3 bases: TGTGCCAGCAGTCCCACGGGACTAGCGGAACTCAATGAGCAGTTCTTC. It yields the protein CASSPTGLAELNEQFF.